The 10 T cell receptor beta chains below all came from one sample that was sequenced in a study of T cell repertoires in cytomegalovirus infection. These receptors have no known antigen. One entry per CDR3 protein results from TCRdb running MiXCR on the reads. The data show some 500,000 distinct CDR3 sequences, roughly 42% seen once. The specimen was cultured PBMCs, collected from culture after CMV antigen stimulation. The receptors were sampled from a human donor in good health (CMV status not recorded). Some clones in this sample may be carry-over from other donors' samples.

The V and J genes are TRBV12-3 or TRBV12-4 and TRBJ2-5; tentatively, D is TRBD1 or TRBD2 (5 bases each). This CDR3 contains 15 residues. Trimming left V 2 bases short and J 4 bases short, with 14 bases between. The CDR3 DNA reads as TGTGCCAGCAGTTTATATCGGGGCGAGTCAGAGACCCAGTACTTC. This translates into CASSLYRGESETQYF.

The J gene is TRBJ2-2, the V gene TRBV12-3 or TRBV12-4; 11 positions agree with TRBD1. The CDR3 runs to 16 residues. Losses at the gene ends were 6 bases for V and 8 bases for J; bases not matched to a gene: 11. DNA of the CDR3: TGTGCCAGCAGCCGAGCAAGGGACAGGGGGTGGGGGGAGCTGTTTTTT. Translation: CASSRARDRGWGELFF.

The chain couples TRBV6-2 or TRBV6-3 to TRBJ2-7; the D is unclear. Germline CDR1 and CDR2: MNHEY and SVGEGT. V was shortened by 6 bases and J by 1 base, with 10 bases between the two germline ends. The length of the CDR3 is 13 residues. CDR3 loop: CASRSSPSYEQYF. CDR3 DNA: TGTGCCAGCAGGTCTTCCCCATCCTACGAGCAGTACTTC.

V usage is TRBV2 and J usage is TRBJ1-2; D gene unclear. Trimming pared 5 bases from V and 2 bases from J, leaving 6 bases between. This CDR3 region has 12 residues. Germline CDR1 reads SNHLY; CDR2 reads FYNNEI. The CDR3 DNA sequence: TGTGCCAGCAGTCCGGACAACTATGGCTACACCTTC. Protein sequence: CASSPDNYGYTF.

This clonotype appeared a few times. The V and J genes are TRBV7-4 and TRBJ2-1, with TRBD2 matching over 7 bases. After removal of 0 bases from V and 14 bases from J, the junction contained 10 bases not matched to a gene. The CDR3 totals 14 residues. The germline V gene encodes CDR1 SGHVT and CDR2 SQSDAQ. The CDR3 region is CASSLALRGSVKFF. CDR3 DNA: TGTGCCAGCAGCTTAGCGCTACGCGGGAGTGTTAAGTTCTTC.

This clonotype was counted a few times. The gene calls are TRBV7-6 and TRBJ2-5; D uncertain. V shed 4 bases and J shed 5 bases, with 17 bases lying between them. The CDR3 spans 15 residues. Per germline, CDR1 SGHVS and CDR2 FNYEAQ. The CDR3 coding sequence is TGTGCCAGCAGCTCAACCCCAGGCTGGGTGGAGACCCAGTACTTC. This encodes CASSSTPGWVETQYF. The full variable domain, with the rest looked up from reference TRBV7-6 and TRBJ2-5, is GAGVSQSPRYKVTKRGQDVALRCDPISGHVSLYWYRQALGQGPEFLTYFNYEAQQDKSGLPNDRFSAERPEGSISTLTIQRTEQRDSAMYRCASSSTPGWVETQYFGPGTRLLVL.

This clonotype was recorded a few times. The chain has TRBV7-9 and TRBJ1-5; 9 bases agree with TRBD1. The CDR3 runs 14 residues. The germline V gene encodes CDR1 SEHNR and CDR2 FQNEAQ (reference sequence). V dropped 5 bases and J dropped 5; count of bases not matched to a gene: 4. The CDR3 loop reads CASSDRGGYQPQHF. In nucleotides, the CDR3 is TGTGCCAGCAGCGACAGGGGGGGTTATCAGCCCCAGCATTTT.

This clonotype has a count of ten or more. The genes are TRBV12-3 or TRBV12-4 and TRBJ2-7, with D perhaps TRBD1 (5 bases). The V gene lost 5 bases and the J gene lost 4 bases, with 12 bases spanning the gap. The CDR3 loop spans 13 amino acids. The CDR3 here is CASSLVGVYEQYF. In nucleotides, the CDR3 is TGTGCCAGCAGTCTCGTAGGGGTTTACGAGCAGTACTTC.

The chain links TRBV20-1 to TRBJ2-7; D gene ambiguous. Germline lookup yields CDR1 DFQATT and CDR2 SNEGSKA (reference sequence). The CDR3 covers 15 residues. Trimming removed 0 bases from V and 6 bases from J, with 18 bases in between. The CDR3 spells CSARDMREATSEQYF. The CDR3 DNA follows: TGCAGTGCTAGAGATATGAGAGAGGCTACGAGCGAGCAGTACTTC.

This clonotype has ten or more counts. V gene TRBV7-2 combines with J gene TRBJ2-2, with 15 nucleotides matching TRBD2. The CDR3 is 16 amino acids. The junction had 7 bases not matched to a gene; V was cut back by 5 bases and J by 9 bases. The V gene's germline CDR1 is SGHTA and CDR2 FQGNSA. The CDR3 reads CASSKGLAGGIRELFF. The CDR3 nucleotides read TGTGCCAGCAGCAAGGGACTAGCGGGGGGTATCAGGGAGCTGTTTTTT.